The T cell receptor (beta chain) under discussion was sequenced for a study of PD-1 blockade in classical Hodgkin lymphoma. Generated by immunoSEQ multiplex PCR, the TCRdb table keeps only in-frame clones and is missing some. The data show approximately 27,000 clones, approximately 80% seen once. Time point here: cycle 4 day 1 (C4D1), after around six weeks of nivolumab. Every patient had relapsed following autologous stem cell transplantation, and cohorts differed in brentuximab vedotin exposure. Worth noting for this clone: Its antigen is as yet unknown.

The CDR3 is 14 residues long. V lost 1 base and J 10 bases, leaving 14 bases between the germline ends. CDR1 is SGHTA and CDR2 is FQGTGA in the germline V gene. Study-level points and caveats: Still unresolved is the cause of the repertoire differences, which may be disease activity or prior therapy. Excluded were patients who started nivolumab under 1 year after ASCT, a group that had lower diversity. It was reported that newly diagnosed patients had less baseline TCR diversity than healthy donors.

The sequence was collected from a human donor with classical Hodgkin lymphoma. The genes are TRBV7-3 and TRBJ2-1, with D perhaps assigned TRBD1 or TRBD2 (6 bases each). The material sequenced was peripheral blood mononuclear cells (PBMCs), taken before the fourth cycle of nivolumab. CDR3 sequence reads: CASSLNGGPREQFF. CDR3 nucleotide sequence: TGTGCCAGCAGCTTAAACGGGGGCCCCAGGGAGCAGTTCTTC. The full variable domain, completed using reference TRBV7-3 and TRBJ2-1, is GAGVSQTPSNKVTEKGKYVELRCDPISGHTALYWYRQSLGQGPEFLIYFQGTGAADDSGLPNDRFFAVRPEGSVSTLKIQRTERGDSAVYLCASSLNGGPREQFFGPGTRLTVL.